Shown below are 22 T cell receptor beta chains from a single sample sequenced in a study of blood T cell repertoires in COVID-19 (dated by TCRdb to between 2020 and 2021). Library preparation employed the immunoSEQ multiplex PCR assay. TCRdb limited this immuneACCESS table to in-frame rearrangements with V and J called. A share of clones is missing; checked studies link under half to unresolved V genes, and the rest is unexplained. Within this sample are roughly 250,000 clones, with approximately 89% of them counted one time only. The ten largest make up roughly 1.2% of the sample. Sequencing was performed on PBMCs or T cells enriched from blood (not recorded which). The receptors were gathered from a woman between 40 and 50 years old with acute COVID-19.

CDR3 nucleotide sequence: TGTGCCAGTATGGACAGAACAACCTACAATGAGCAGTTCTTC. This encodes CASMDRTTYNEQFF. This chain links TRBV19 with TRBJ2-1; the D gene is possibly TRBD1 (6 bases). The CDR3 totals 14 residues. Germline lookup yields CDR1 LNHDA and CDR2 SQIVND (reference sequence). The V and J ends lost 7 bases and 2 bases respectively, with 12 bases between them.

This chain joins TRBV27 and TRBJ2-3; 13 positions agree with TRBD2. Germline V lookup: CDR1 MNHEY, CDR2 SMNVEV (reference sequence). The ends lost 8 bases at V and 2 bases at J; junction bases unmatched: 10. The length of the CDR3 is 17 residues. The CDR3 bases are TGTGCCAGCCGTAAAACGACTAGCGGGGGGACCACAGATACGCAGTATTTT. It is translated as CASRKTTSGGTTDTQYF.

The chain links TRBV6-2 or TRBV6-3 to TRBJ1-1, with TRBD1 matching 10 bases. The V and J ends lost 2 bases and 0 bases, in that order; junction bases with no gene match: 15. The CDR3 spans 20 residues. Germline-derived CDR1 and CDR2 are MNHEY and SVGEGT. In nucleotides, the CDR3 is TGTGCCAGCAGTTACCGCCACCATCCGGGACAGGGGCATTTGAACACTGAAGCTTTCTTT. It yields the protein CASSYRHHPGQGHLNTEAFF.

The chain combines TRBV28 with TRBJ1-1; D gene uncertain. The CDR3 has 12 residues. Trimming removed 0 bases from V and 7 bases from J, with 6 bases in between. Germline CDR1 is MDHEN and CDR2 is SYDVKM. The CDR3 sequence: CASSLWANEAFF. CDR3 coding DNA: TGTGCCAGCAGTTTATGGGCAAATGAAGCTTTCTTT.

The chain is built from TRBV5-1 and TRBJ2-3, with a possible D match to TRBD1 (5 bases). This CDR3 has 15 residues. From germline, CDR1 is SGHRS and CDR2 YFSETQ. V lost 5 bases and J lost 3, with 16 bases in between. The CDR3 DNA reads as TGCGCCAGCAGTTATGAGACAGCGAGGACAGATACGCAGTATTTT. As protein: CASSYETARTDTQYF. Filled out from reference TRBV5-1 and TRBJ2-3, the complete variable domain reads KAGVTQTPRYLIKTRGQQVTLSCSPISGHRSVSWYQQTPGQGLQFLFEYFSETQRNKGNFPGRFSGRQFSNSRSEMNVSTLELGDSALYLCASSYETARTDTQYFGPGTRLTVL.

This clone appeared once. This chain links TRBV5-4 with TRBJ2-5; the match to TRBD2 covers 7 bases. Germline values: CDR1 SGHNT, CDR2 YYREEE (reference sequence). Unmatched junction bases numbered 13, after V lost 3 bases and J lost 5 bases. The CDR3 is 16 amino acids. The CDR3 bases are TGTGCCAGCAGCTCCCAAGCGGGATTGGGAGGGGAGACCCAGTACTTC. Its translation is CASSSQAGLGGETQYF. The entire variable domain, with the rest obtained from reference TRBV5-4 and TRBJ2-5, is as follows: ETGVTQSPTHLIKTRGQQVTLRCSSQSGHNTVSWYQQALGQGPQFIFQYYREEENGRGNFPPRFSGLQFPNYSSELNVNALELDDSALYLCASSSQAGLGGETQYFGPGTRLLVL.

The rearrangement joins TRBV27 to TRBJ2-3; TRBD2 agrees at 11 bases. Trimming removed 0 bases from V and 0 bases from J; junction bases left unmatched: 5. Germline loops: CDR1 MNHEY, CDR2 SMNVEV (reference sequence). This CDR3 region has 18 residues. The CDR3 sequence is CASSLSLAGGSSTDTQYF. In DNA, the CDR3 is TGTGCCAGCAGTTTATCTTTAGCGGGAGGGAGCAGCACAGATACGCAGTATTTT.

The CDR3 spells CASSPRTGYTEAFF. The CDR3 nucleotides are TGTGCCAGCTCACCTAGGACAGGGTACACTGAAGCTTTCTTT. The chain couples TRBV18 to TRBJ1-1, with TRBD1 matching 8 bases. V shed 3 bases and J 3 bases; nucleotides not matched to a gene: 3. There are 14 residues in the CDR3. Germline V gives CDR1 KGHSH, CDR2 LQKENI.

The J gene is TRBJ2-1, the V gene TRBV10-1, with 11 positions matching TRBD2. The J segment lost 0 bases and the V segment lost 8 bases, leaving 21 bases of the junction unmatched. This CDR3 is 21 amino acids long. From germline, CDR1 is WNHNN and CDR2 SYGVQD (reference sequence). CDR3 DNA: TGCGCCAGCCCTCCCCGGATCACCGGGACTAGCGGCTCAGGCTCCTACAATGAGCAGTTCTTC. Protein sequence: CASPPRITGTSGSGSYNEQFF.

The chain combines TRBV5-8 with TRBJ2-7; TRBD1 matches at 7 bases. V shed 6 bases and J 4 bases; nucleotides not matched to a gene: 13. Germline V lookup: CDR1 SGHTS, CDR2 YDEGEE. The CDR3 totals 15 residues. The CDR3: CASTKLGQALYEQYF. CDR3 DNA sequence: TGTGCCAGCACCAAATTAGGACAGGCACTTTACGAGCAGTACTTC.

This chain links TRBV25-1 with TRBJ1-2, with a possible D match to TRBD1 (5 bases). V was cut by 11 bases and J by 8 bases, with 15 bases left in between. The CDR3 contains 11 residues. The germline V gene encodes CDR1 MGHDK and CDR2 SYGVNS. The CDR3 is CASAGGGGYTF. For the CDR3, the DNA is TGTGCCTCTGCGGGGGGAGGAGGCTACACCTTC.

The gene calls are TRBV13 and TRBJ1-1; TRBD1 is a possible D gene (5 bases). The CDR3 has 18 amino acids. V lost 0 bases and J lost 2, with 19 bases in between. Germline V gene sequence: CDR1 PRHDT, CDR2 FYEKMQ (reference sequence). CDR3 region: CASSLGRDLSGVNTEAFF. The CDR3 DNA sequence: TGTGCCAGCAGCTTAGGCCGGGATCTCTCGGGGGTAAACACTGAAGCTTTCTTT. The entire variable domain, with the rest obtained from reference TRBV13 and TRBJ1-1, is as follows: AAGVIQSPRHLIKEKRETATLKCYPIPRHDTVYWYQQGPGQDPQFLISFYEKMQSDKGSIPDRFSAQQFSDYHSELNMSSLELGDSALYFCASSLGRDLSGVNTEAFFGQGTRLTVV.

The chain has TRBV15 and TRBJ1-1; perhaps TRBD1 as D (5 bases). This CDR3 is built from 13 residues. The V end lost 4 bases, the J end lost 3 bases, and 9 bases lay between the germline ends. Germline CDR1 and CDR2: LNHNV and YYDKDF (reference sequence). This CDR3 is CATSMTGDTEAFF. DNA for the CDR3: TGTGCCACCAGCATGACGGGGGACACTGAAGCTTTCTTT.

The chain combines TRBV7-2 with TRBJ2-5; TRBD1 might be the D (6 bases). CDR1 is SGHTA, CDR2 FQGNSA, per germline. CDR3 length equals 12 residues. The V and J ends lost 5 bases and 5 bases respectively, with 9 bases between them. The CDR3 protein is CASSPQGETQYF. Written as DNA, the CDR3 is TGTGCCAGCAGCCCGCAGGGGGAGACCCAGTACTTC.

The rearrangement uses TRBV7-9 and TRBJ2-1; 10 positions match TRBD2. Germline CDR1 is SEHNR and CDR2 is FQNEAQ (reference sequence). The J segment lost 0 bases and the V segment lost 8 bases, leaving 22 bases of the junction unmatched. The CDR3 is made up of 21 amino acids. For the CDR3, the DNA is TGTGCCAGCCCCAGCGAACGAGAAGCGGGAGGGCCTTATTACTCCTACAATGAGCAGTTCTTC. Amino acid sequence: CASPSEREAGGPYYSYNEQFF. Full variable domain (missing parts from reference TRBV7-9 and TRBJ2-1): DTGVSQNPRHKITKRGQNVTFRCDPISEHNRLYWYRQTLGQGPEFLTYFQNEAQLEKSRLLSDRFSAERPKGSFSTLEIQRTEQGDSAMYLCASPSEREAGGPYYSYNEQFFGPGTRLTVL.

V and J are TRBV28 and TRBJ2-1; D is unresolved. CDR1 is MDHEN and CDR2 is SYDVKM in the germline V gene. Trimming removed 6 bases from V and 12 bases from J, with 15 bases in between. The CDR3 loop spans 12 amino acids. The CDR3 DNA reads as TGTGCCAGCAGCCCTCTAGGAGTAGGGCAGTTCTTC. Amino acid sequence: CASSPLGVGQFF.

The chain combines TRBV2 with TRBJ2-2; tentatively, D is TRBD1 (6 bases). Trimming shortened V by 6 bases and J by 1 base, and 18 bases separated the two germline ends. CDR3 length: 17 residues. CDR1 is SNHLY and CDR2 is FYNNEI in the germline V gene. The CDR3 DNA follows: TGTGCCAGCAGGGTTACCGTATGGGGGCGGAACACCGGGGAGCTGTTTTTT. As protein: CASRVTVWGRNTGELFF.

The rearrangement joins TRBV24-1 to TRBJ2-3; 9 bases match TRBD2. This CDR3 is built from 15 residues. Germline trimming cut 6 bases from V and 6 bases from J; bases unmatched to any gene: 9. Germline assignment: CDR1 KGHDR and CDR2 SFDVKD. The CDR3 DNA follows: TGTGCCACCAGTTCTTTAGCGGGAGCCACGGATACGCAGTATTTT. Translated: CATSSLAGATDTQYF.

This clone appeared a single time. The rearrangement joins TRBV10-3 to TRBJ1-1; a possible D gene is TRBD1 (6 bases). Per the germline V gene, CDR1 is ENHRY and CDR2 is SYGVKD. The V end lost 6 bases, the J end lost 1 base, and 15 bases lay between the germline ends. The CDR3 length is 15 residues. The CDR3 DNA sequence: TGTGCCATCAGAGAGGACAGTAAACGGAACACTGAAGCTTTCTTT. Amino acids: CAIREDSKRNTEAFF.

The rearrangement joins TRBV6-5 to TRBJ2-1, with D possibly TRBD2 on 6 matching bases. The CDR3 consists of 12 residues. Germline CDR1 reads MNHEY; CDR2 reads SVGAGI. Trimming took off 10 bases at V and 5 bases at J, with 12 bases between the two ends. For the CDR3, the DNA is TGTGCCACCCATCCTAGCGACAATGAGCAGTTCTTC. It is translated as CATHPSDNEQFF.

This clone was detected a few times. The chain links TRBV18 to TRBJ1-1; no reliable D call. V lost 2 bases and J lost 4, with 8 bases in between. Germline loops: CDR1 KGHSH, CDR2 LQKENI. This CDR3 contains 13 residues. Written as DNA, the CDR3 is TGTGCCAGCTCACCATCCCCGAGCACTGAAGCTTTCTTT. Encoded protein: CASSPSPSTEAFF. Supplemented by reference TRBV18 and TRBJ1-1, the full variable domain reads NAGVMQNPRHLVRRRGQEARLRCSPMKGHSHVYWYRQLPEEGLKFMVYLQKENIIDESGMPKERFSAEFPKEGPSILRIQQVVRGDSAAYFCASSPSPSTEAFFGQGTRLTVV.

Only a few counts were recorded for this clone. The chain combines TRBV29-1 with TRBJ1-2; D remains unclear. Per the germline V gene, CDR1 is SQVTM and CDR2 is ANQGSEA. The CDR3 is 13 residues long. Trimming removed 3 bases from V and 3 bases from J, with 11 bases in between. CDR3 loop: CSVEVGIDYGYTF. For the CDR3, the DNA is TGCAGCGTTGAGGTCGGGATTGACTATGGCTACACCTTC.